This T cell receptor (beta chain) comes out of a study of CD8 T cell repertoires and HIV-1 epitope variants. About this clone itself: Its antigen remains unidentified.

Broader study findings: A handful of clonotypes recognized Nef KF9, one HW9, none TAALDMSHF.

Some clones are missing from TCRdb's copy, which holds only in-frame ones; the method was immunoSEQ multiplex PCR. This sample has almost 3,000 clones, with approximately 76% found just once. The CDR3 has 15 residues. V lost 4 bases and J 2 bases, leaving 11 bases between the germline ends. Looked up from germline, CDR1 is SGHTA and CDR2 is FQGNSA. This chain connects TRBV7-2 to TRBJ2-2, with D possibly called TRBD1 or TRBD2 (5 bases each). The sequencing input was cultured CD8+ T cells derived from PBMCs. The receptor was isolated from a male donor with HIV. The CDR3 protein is CASSSRDPNTGELFF. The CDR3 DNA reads TGTGCCAGCAGCTCCCGGGACCCCAACACCGGGGAGCTGTTTTTT.